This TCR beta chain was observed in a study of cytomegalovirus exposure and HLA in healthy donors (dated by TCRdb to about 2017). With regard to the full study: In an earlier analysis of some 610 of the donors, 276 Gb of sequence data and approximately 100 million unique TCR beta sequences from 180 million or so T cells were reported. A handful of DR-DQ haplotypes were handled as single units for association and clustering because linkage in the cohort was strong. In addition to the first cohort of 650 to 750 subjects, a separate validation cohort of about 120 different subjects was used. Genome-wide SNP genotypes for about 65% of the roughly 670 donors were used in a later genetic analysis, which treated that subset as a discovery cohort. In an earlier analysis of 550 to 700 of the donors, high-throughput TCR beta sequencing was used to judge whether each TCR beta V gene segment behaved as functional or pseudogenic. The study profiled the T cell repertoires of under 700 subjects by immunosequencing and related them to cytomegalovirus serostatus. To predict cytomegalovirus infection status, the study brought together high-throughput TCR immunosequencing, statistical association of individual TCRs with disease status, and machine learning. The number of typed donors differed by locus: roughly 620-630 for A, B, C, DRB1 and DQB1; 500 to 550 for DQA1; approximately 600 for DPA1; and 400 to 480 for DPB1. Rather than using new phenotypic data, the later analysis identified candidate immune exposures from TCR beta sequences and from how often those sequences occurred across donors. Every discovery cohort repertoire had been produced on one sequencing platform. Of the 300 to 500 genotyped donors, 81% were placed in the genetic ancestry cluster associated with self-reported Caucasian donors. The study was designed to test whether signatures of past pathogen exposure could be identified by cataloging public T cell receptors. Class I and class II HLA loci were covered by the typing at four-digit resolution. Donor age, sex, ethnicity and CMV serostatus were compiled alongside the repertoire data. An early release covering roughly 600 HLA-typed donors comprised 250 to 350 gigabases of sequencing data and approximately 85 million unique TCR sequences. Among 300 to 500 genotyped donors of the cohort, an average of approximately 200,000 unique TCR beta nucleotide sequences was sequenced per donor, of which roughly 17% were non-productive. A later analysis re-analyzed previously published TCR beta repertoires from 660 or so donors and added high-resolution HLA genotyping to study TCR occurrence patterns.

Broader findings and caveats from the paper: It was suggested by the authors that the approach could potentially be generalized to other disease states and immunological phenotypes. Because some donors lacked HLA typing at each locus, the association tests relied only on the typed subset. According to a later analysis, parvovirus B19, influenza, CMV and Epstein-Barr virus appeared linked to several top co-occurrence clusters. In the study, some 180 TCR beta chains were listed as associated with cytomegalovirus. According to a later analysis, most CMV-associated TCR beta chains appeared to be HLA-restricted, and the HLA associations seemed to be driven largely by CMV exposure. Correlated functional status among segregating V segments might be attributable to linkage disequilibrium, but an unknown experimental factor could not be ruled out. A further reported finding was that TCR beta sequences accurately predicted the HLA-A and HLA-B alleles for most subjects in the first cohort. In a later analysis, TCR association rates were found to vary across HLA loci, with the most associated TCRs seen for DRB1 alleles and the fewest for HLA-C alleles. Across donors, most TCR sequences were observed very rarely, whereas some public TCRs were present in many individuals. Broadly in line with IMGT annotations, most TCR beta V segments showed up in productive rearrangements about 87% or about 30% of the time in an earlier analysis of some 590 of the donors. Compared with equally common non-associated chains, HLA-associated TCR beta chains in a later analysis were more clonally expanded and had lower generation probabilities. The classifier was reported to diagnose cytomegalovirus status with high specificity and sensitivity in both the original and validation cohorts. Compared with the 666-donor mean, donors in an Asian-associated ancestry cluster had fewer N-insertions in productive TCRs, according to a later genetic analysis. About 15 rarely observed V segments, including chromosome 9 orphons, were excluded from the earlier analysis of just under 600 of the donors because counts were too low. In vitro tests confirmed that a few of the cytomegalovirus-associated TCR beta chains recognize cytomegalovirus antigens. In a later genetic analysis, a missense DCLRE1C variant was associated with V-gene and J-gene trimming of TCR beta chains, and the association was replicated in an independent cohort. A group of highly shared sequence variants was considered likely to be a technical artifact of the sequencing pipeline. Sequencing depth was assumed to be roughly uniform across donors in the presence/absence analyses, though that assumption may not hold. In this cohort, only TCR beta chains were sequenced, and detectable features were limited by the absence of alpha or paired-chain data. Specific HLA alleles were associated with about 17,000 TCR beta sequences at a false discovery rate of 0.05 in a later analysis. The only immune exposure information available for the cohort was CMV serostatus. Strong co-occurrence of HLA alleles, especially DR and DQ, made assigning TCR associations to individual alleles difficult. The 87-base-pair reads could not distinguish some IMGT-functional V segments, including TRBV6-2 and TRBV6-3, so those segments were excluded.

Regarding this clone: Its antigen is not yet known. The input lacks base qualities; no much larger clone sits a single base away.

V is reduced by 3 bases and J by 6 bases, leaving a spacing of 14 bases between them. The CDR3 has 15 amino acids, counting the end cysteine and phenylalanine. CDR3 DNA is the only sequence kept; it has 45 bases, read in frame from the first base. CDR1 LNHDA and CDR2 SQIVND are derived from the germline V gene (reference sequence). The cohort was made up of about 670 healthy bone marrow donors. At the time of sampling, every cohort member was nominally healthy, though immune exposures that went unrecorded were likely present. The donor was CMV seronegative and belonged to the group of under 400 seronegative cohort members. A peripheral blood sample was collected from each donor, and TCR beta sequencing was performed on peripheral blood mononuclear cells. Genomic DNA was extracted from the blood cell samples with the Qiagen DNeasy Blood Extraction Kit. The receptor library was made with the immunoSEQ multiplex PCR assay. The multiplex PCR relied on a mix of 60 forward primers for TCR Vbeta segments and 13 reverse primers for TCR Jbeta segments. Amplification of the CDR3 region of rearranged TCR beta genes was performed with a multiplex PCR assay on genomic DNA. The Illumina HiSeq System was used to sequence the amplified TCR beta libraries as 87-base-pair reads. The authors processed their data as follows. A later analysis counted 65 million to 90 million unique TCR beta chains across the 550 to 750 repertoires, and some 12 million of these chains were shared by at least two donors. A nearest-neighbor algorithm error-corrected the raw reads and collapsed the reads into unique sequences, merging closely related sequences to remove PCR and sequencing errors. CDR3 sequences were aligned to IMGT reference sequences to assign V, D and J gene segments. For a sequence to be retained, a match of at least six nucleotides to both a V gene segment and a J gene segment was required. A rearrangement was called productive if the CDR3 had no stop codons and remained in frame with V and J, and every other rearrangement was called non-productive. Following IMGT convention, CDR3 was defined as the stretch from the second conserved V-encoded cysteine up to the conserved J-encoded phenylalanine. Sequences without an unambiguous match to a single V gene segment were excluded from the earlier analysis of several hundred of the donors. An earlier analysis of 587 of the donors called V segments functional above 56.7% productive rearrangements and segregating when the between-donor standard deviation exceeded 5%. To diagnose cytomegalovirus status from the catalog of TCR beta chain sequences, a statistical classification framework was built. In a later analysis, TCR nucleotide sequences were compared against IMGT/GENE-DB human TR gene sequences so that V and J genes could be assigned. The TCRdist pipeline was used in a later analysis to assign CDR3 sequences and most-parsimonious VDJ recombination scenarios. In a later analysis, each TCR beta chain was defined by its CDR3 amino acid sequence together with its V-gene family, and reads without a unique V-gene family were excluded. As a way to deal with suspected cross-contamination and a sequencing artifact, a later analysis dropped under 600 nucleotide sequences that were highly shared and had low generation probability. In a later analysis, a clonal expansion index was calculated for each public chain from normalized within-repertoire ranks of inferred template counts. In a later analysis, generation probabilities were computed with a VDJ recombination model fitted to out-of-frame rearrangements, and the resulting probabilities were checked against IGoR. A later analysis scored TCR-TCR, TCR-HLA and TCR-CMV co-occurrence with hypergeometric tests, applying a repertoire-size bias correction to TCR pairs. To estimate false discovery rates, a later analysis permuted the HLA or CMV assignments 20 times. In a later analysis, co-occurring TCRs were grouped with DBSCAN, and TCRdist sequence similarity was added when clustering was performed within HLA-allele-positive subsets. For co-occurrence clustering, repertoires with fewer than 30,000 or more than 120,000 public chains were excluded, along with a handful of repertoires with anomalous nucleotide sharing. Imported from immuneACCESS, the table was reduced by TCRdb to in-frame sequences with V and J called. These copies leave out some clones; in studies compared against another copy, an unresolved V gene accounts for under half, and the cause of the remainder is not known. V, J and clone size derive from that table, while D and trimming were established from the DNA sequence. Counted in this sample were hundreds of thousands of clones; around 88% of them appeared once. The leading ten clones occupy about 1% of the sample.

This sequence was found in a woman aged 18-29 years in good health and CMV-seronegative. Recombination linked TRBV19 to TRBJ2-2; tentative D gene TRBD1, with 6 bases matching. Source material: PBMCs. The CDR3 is CASSMLGGSAGELFF. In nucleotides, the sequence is TGTGCCAGTAGTATGTTAGGGGGTTCGGCCGGGGAGCTGTTTTTT.